These 8 T cell receptor beta chains came from one sample sequenced in a study of long-term antiretroviral therapy in people with HIV (dated by TCRdb to the early 2020s). Sequencing of the TRB variable region was done with the immunoSEQ hsTCRB v3.0 assay at survey level resolution. Drawn from immuneACCESS, this table holds only the in-frame rearrangements with V and J called that TCRdb kept. Clones are partly lost; checked studies trace under half to an unresolved V gene and leave the rest unexplained. This sample holds about 20,000 clones; 82% were observed only once. Clones ranked in the top ten supply about 10% of the sample. Sequences were derived from unsorted PBMCs, sampled around 2.5 years after starting antiretroviral therapy. Receptors originate from a man in his forties or fifties with HIV.

This chain's CDR3 is CASSPYRVLCEAFF. The CDR3 bases are TGTGCCAGCAGTCCATACAGGGTTCTTTGTGAAGCTTTCTTT. This sequence joins TRBV28 and TRBJ1-1; tentative D call: TRBD1 (6 bases). Per germline, CDR1 MDHEN and CDR2 SYDVKM. The CDR3 contains 14 residues. V was cut by 5 bases and J by 7 bases, with 17 bases left in between. The variable domain in full, completed from reference TRBV28 and TRBJ1-1, reads DVKVTQSSRYLVKRTGEKVFLECVQDMDHENMFWYRQDPGLGLRLIYFSYDVKMKEKGDIPEGYSVSREKKERFSLILESASTNQTSMYLCASSPYRVLCEAFFGQGTRLTVV.

This clone was seen a few times. The chain employs TRBV20-1 and TRBJ2-7, with D unclear. This CDR3 region has 11 residues. Germline CDR1 is DFQATT and CDR2 is SNEGSKA (reference sequence). Between the trimmed V and J ends, which lost 0 bases and 4 bases, there was a span of 4 bases. CDR3 coding DNA: TGCAGTGCTAGAGATGGGTACGAGCAGTACTTC. Amino acids: CSARDGYEQYF.

The CDR3 nucleotides read TGTGCCAGCAGCACCCCCATAGCGGGAGTGGGGACCGGGGAGCTGTTTTTT. Translation gives CASSTPIAGVGTGELFF. The rearrangement links TRBV9 to TRBJ2-2, with 9 bases that match TRBD2. From germline, CDR1 is SGDLS and CDR2 YYNGEE. Germline trimming cut 4 bases from V and 5 bases from J; bases unmatched to any gene: 12. This CDR3 contains 17 residues.

The chain has TRBV10-1 and TRBJ2-7; D not resolved. The CDR3 has 13 residues. Germline CDR1 reads WNHNN; CDR2 reads SYGVQD (reference sequence). Trimming left V 3 bases short and J 3 bases short, with 9 bases between. The CDR3 sequence: CASSERVNYEQYF. CDR3 coding DNA: TGCGCCAGCAGTGAACGGGTCAACTACGAGCAGTACTTC.

The chain carries TRBV5-5 and TRBJ2-2, with D tentatively TRBD1 (6 bases). Germline-derived CDR1 and CDR2 are SGHKS and YYEKEE (reference sequence). The CDR3 is made up of 13 amino acids. Trimming left V 3 bases short and J 13 bases short, with 16 bases between. The CDR3, as DNA: TGTGCCAGCAGCTCCGGTAGGGGACAACCGCTGTTTTTT. This gives the protein CASSSGRGQPLFF. The whole variable domain, remainder taken from reference TRBV5-5 and TRBJ2-2, is DAGVTQSPTHLIKTRGQQVTLRCSPISGHKSVSWYQQVLGQGPQFIFQYYEKEERGRGNFPDRFSARQFPNYSSELNVNALLLGDSALYLCASSSGRGQPLFFGEGSRLTVL.

The chain uses TRBV18 and TRBJ1-5; D is possibly TRBD1 (5 bases). Trimming pared 5 bases from V and 4 bases from J, leaving 24 bases between. Germline V gene data show CDR1 as KGHSH and CDR2 as LQKENI. The CDR3 loop spans 18 amino acids. This chain's CDR3 is CASSRSVGRLRANQPQHF. DNA of the CDR3: TGTGCCAGCTCAAGGAGCGTAGGGAGGCTCAGGGCAAATCAGCCCCAGCATTTT. The full variable domain, with the rest looked up from reference TRBV18 and TRBJ1-5, is NAGVMQNPRHLVRRRGQEARLRCSPMKGHSHVYWYRQLPEEGLKFMVYLQKENIIDESGMPKERFSAEFPKEGPSILRIQQVVRGDSAAYFCASSRSVGRLRANQPQHFGDGTRLSIL.

This sequence joins TRBV19 and TRBJ2-2; 9 nucleotides agree with TRBD1. J lost 5 bases, V lost 8 bases, and 12 bases had no gene match. CDR1 is LNHDA, CDR2 SQIVND, per germline (reference sequence). The CDR3 is 16 residues long. The CDR3 sequence is CASSSGTGLWTGELFF. The CDR3 bases are TGTGCCAGTTCCTCCGGGACAGGGTTGTGGACCGGGGAGCTGTTTTTT. Together with reference TRBV19 and TRBJ2-2, the CDR3 gives the full variable domain: DGGITQSPKYLFRKEGQNVTLSCEQNLNHDAMYWYRQDPGQGLRLIYYSQIVNDFQKGDIAEGYSVSREKKESFPLTVTSAQKNPTAFYLCASSSGTGLWTGELFFGEGSRLTVL.

The gene calls are TRBV9 and TRBJ2-3; 8 bases agree with TRBD2. This CDR3 has 16 residues. From germline, CDR1 is SGDLS and CDR2 YYNGEE. Trimming removed 0 bases from V and 0 bases from J; junction bases left unmatched: 3. The CDR3 is CASSVGLAQSTDTQYF. CDR3 nucleotide sequence: TGTGCCAGCAGCGTAGGACTAGCGCAGAGCACAGATACGCAGTATTTT.